This entry lists 18 T cell receptor beta chains sequenced from one sample in a study of read filtering for tumor transcriptome and immune sequencing. Molecular barcoded adaptors covering alpha/delta and beta/gamma chains were used on around 370 ng RNA. TCRdb fed the reads into MiXCR, producing one record per CDR3 protein. The repertoire consists of roughly 49,000 distinct CDR3 sequences, with roughly a fifth occurring once and the leading ten covering approximately 38%. The sequencing sample was made of a population of CD138-negative cells sorted from bone marrow. Every receptor here comes from a donor over 35 with multiple myeloma.

The V and J genes are TRBV7-6 and TRBJ1-3, with no clear D. The CDR3 runs 15 residues. Trimming shortened V by 5 bases and J by 2 bases, and 13 bases separated the two germline ends. Germline CDR1 and CDR2: SGHVS and FNYEAQ. CDR3: CASSHDLGAGNTIYF. Written as DNA, the CDR3 is TGTGCCAGCAGCCACGATTTAGGAGCTGGAAACACCATATATTTT.

This clonotype has a count of ten or more. The chain employs TRBV29-1 and TRBJ2-2; 10 nucleotides match TRBD1. CDR3 length: 15 amino acids. The J segment lost 2 bases and the V segment lost 7 bases, leaving 7 bases of the junction unmatched. Per germline, CDR1 SQVTM and CDR2 ANQGSEA. The CDR3, as DNA: TGCAGCGGTCGGGACAGGGGAAGTAACACCGGGGAGCTGTTTTTT. Protein sequence: CSGRDRGSNTGELFF.

The table lists this clonotype with many counts. The chain uses TRBV3-1 and TRBJ2-7; 11 nucleotides agree with TRBD2. CDR3 length: 15 amino acids. CDR1 and CDR2 (germline): LGHDT, YNNKEL (reference sequence). The CDR3 DNA follows: TGTGCATCTGGGGGACTAGCGGCCGGGACCTACGAGCAGTACTTC. Its translation is CASGGLAAGTYEQYF.

In its sample, this clonotype was seen many times. The chain employs TRBV7-3 and TRBJ2-1, with 7 bases matching TRBD2. Trimming removed 1 base from V and 10 bases from J; junction bases left unmatched: 7. Germline V gives CDR1 SGHTA, CDR2 FQGTGA. CDR3 length: 14 amino acids. The CDR3 sequence is CASSLNFQGGEQFF. Written as DNA, the CDR3 is TGTGCCAGCAGCTTAAATTTCCAGGGAGGGGAGCAGTTCTTC.

This clonotype appeared many times. The chain carries TRBV15 and TRBJ1-5; D is undetermined. This CDR3 comprises 15 residues. Trimming cost V 3 bases and J 5 bases, with 14 bases left between them. Germline CDR1 is LNHNV and CDR2 is YYDKDF (reference sequence). This chain's CDR3 is CATSRDGRSDQPQHF. In DNA, the CDR3 is TGTGCCACCAGCAGGGATGGACGGTCAGATCAGCCCCAGCATTTT.

As to this clonotype: One end of the junction varies from germline; a read error may be responsible. The rearrangement uses TRBV5-5 and TRBJ1-2, with 7 bases fitting TRBD1. CDR1 is SGHKS, CDR2 YYEKEE, per germline (reference sequence). There are 16 residues in the CDR3. This chain's CDR3 is CASSLGPGTDNCGYTF. The CDR3 DNA reads TGTGCCAGCAGCTTGGGTCCCGGGACAGACAACTGTGGCTACACCTTC.

This clonotype has at least ten counts. The rearrangement uses TRBV18 and TRBJ2-3, with D possibly called TRBD1 or TRBD2 (5 bases each). Trimming removed 0 bases from V and 5 bases from J, with 18 bases in between. CDR1 and CDR2 from the germline V gene are KGHSH and LQKENI. The CDR3 length is 17 residues. The CDR3 reads CASSPPGRATARDTQYF. CDR3 bases: TGTGCCAGCTCACCACCGGGGCGGGCCACAGCAAGAGATACGCAGTATTTT.

This clonotype appeared a few times. The chain is built from TRBV7-8 and TRBJ1-6; D unresolved. Looked up from germline, CDR1 is SGHVS and CDR2 is FQNEAQ. The CDR3 is 13 residues long. V lost 1 base and J lost 9, with 7 bases in between. Here the CDR3 reads CASSLDRSSPLHF. The DNA of the CDR3 is TGTGCCAGCAGCTTAGATCGTAGTTCACCCCTCCACTTT.

Points on this clonotype: A junction boundary mismatches the germline segment, possibly from a read error. The chain joins TRBV29-1 to TRBJ1-4; D gene uncertain. Germline V lookup: CDR1 SQVTM, CDR2 ANQGSEA. This CDR3 contains 13 residues. CDR3 residues: CCVASNGLEKLFF. The CDR3 DNA follows: TGCTGCGTCGCTTCAAATGGTCTTGAAAAACTGTTTTTT.

A word on this clonotype: A much bigger clone sits one base away, suggesting this may be a read error. The missing conserved phenylalanine or tryptophan at the end of this CDR3 makes a read error likely. The chain recombines TRBV6-2 or TRBV6-3 with TRBJ1-5; TRBD1 might be the D (6 bases). V dropped 6 bases and J dropped 7 bases, with 16 bases sitting between them. The CDR3 is 14 amino acids. CDR1 and CDR2 (germline): MNHEY, SVGEGT. The chain's CDR3 is CASSLQGWRQPQHS. The CDR3 DNA is TGTGCCAGCAGCCTACAGGGTTGGCGGCAGCCCCAGCATTCT.

The V call is TRBV7-9, the J call TRBJ2-1, with D perhaps TRBD1 (6 bases). CDR1 and CDR2 from the germline V gene are SEHNR and FQNEAQ (reference sequence). V lost 1 base and J 4 bases, leaving 11 bases between the germline ends. There are 15 residues in the CDR3. The CDR3 region has the DNA TGTGCCAGCAGCTTAGTCGGACAGCAGTACAATGAGCAGTTCTTC. Translation: CASSLVGQQYNEQFF.

This clonotype was counted a few times. The chain is built from TRBV15 and TRBJ1-2; D remains unclear. In germline, CDR1 is LNHNV, CDR2 YYDKDF (reference sequence). V lost 0 bases to trimming and J lost 11 bases, with 13 bases between them. The CDR3 spans 13 residues. The CDR3 region has the DNA TGTGCCACCAGCAGAGATTCCGACACCCATTACACCTTC. Its translation is CATSRDSDTHYTF.

This clonotype was detected ten times or more. The V call is TRBV12-3 or TRBV12-4, the J call TRBJ2-1; TRBD2 matches at 13 bases. With V trimmed by 6 bases and J by 9 bases, 8 bases remained unmatched. The CDR3 length is 15 residues. The CDR3 here is CASSKLAGGPREQFF. In DNA form, the CDR3 reads TGTGCCAGCAGCAAACTAGCGGGAGGGCCGCGTGAGCAGTTCTTC.

In the case of this clonotype: The junction departs from germline at one end; a sequencing error may be responsible. The chain links TRBV7-9 to TRBJ2-5; 8 nucleotides match TRBD2. The germline V gene has CDR1 SEHNR and CDR2 FQNEAQ (reference sequence). The CDR3 totals 16 residues. The CDR3 region is CAISLVAAGGTETQYF. As DNA, the CDR3 is TGTGCCATCAGCTTAGTGGCGGCGGGAGGTACTGAGACCCAGTACTTC.

The chain has TRBV24-1 and TRBJ2-5, with 8 bases fitting TRBD1. The J segment lost 5 bases and the V segment lost 4 bases, leaving 8 bases of the junction unmatched. Germline values: CDR1 KGHDR, CDR2 SFDVKD. The CDR3 has 15 amino acids. DNA for the CDR3: TGTGCCACCAGTGACGCGACAGGGGCTCGGGAGACCCAGTACTTC. Residues: CATSDATGARETQYF.

This clonotype was observed a handful of times. The CDR3 spells CASSKTSGIGPDTQYF. CDR3 coding DNA: TGTGCCAGCAGCAAGACTAGCGGGATTGGCCCAGATACGCAGTATTTT. This chain uses TRBV7-2 with TRBJ2-3, with 11 bases that match TRBD2. CDR1 and CDR2 from the germline V gene are SGHTA and FQGNSA. With V trimmed by 5 bases and J by 4 bases, 8 bases remained unmatched. The CDR3 has 16 residues.

This clonotype occurred many times. The chain joins TRBV29-1 to TRBJ2-5; maybe TRBD2 (6 bases). Germline loops: CDR1 SQVTM, CDR2 ANQGSEA. The CDR3 runs to 13 residues. V was pared by 5 bases and J by 4 bases, with 14 bases between. The chain's CDR3 is CSVTRGSGETQYF. Here the CDR3 DNA reads TGCAGCGTTACCCGGGGGAGTGGAGAGACCCAGTACTTC.

In its sample, this clonotype was seen many times. The V call is TRBV20-1, the J call TRBJ2-7, with D possibly being TRBD1 (5 bases). The germline CDR1 and CDR2 sequences are DFQATT and SNEGSKA (reference sequence). The ends were cut back, 3 bases at V and 3 bases at J, with 9 bases in the middle. CDR3 length equals 12 residues. In nucleotides, the CDR3 is TGCAGTGCTAGGGGCAGGGACTACGAGCAGTACTTC. It yields the protein CSARGRDYEQYF.